This T cell receptor (beta chain) emerged from a study of OX40 agonist ivuxolimab in advanced cancers. The ends lost 4 bases at V and 3 bases at J; junction bases unmatched: 4. Germline-derived CDR1 and CDR2 are SGDLS and YYNGEE. CDR3 size: 15 residues. Produced via immunoSEQ multiplex PCR; TCRdb's table is partial and in-frame only. The sample contains tens of thousands of clones, roughly 82% of which appear only once. Sequenced here: CD4+ or CD8+ T cells sorted from blood, sampled in a trial of the OX40 agonist ivuxolimab. This rearrangement joins TRBV9 to TRBJ2-6, with TRBD1 matching 7 bases. This clonotype originated in an adult with an advanced solid tumor such as melanoma, head and neck, liver or kidney cancer. CDR3 bases: TGTGCCAGCAGCCCCAGGGGGTATGGGGCCAACGTCCTGACTTTC. It yields the protein CASSPRGYGANVLTF.